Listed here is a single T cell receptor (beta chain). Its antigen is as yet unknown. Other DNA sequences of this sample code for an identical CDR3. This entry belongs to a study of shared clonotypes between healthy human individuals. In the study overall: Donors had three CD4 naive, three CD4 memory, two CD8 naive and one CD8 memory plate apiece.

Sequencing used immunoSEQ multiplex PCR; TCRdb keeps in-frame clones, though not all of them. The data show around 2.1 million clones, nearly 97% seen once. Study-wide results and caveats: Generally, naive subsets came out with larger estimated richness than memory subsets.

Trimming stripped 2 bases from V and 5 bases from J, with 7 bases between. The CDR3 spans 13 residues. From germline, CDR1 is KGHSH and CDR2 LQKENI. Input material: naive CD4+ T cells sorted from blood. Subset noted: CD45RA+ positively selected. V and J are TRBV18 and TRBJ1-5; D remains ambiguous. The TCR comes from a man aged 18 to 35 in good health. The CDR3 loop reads CASSPFRDQPQHF. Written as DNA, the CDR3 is TGTGCCAGCTCACCATTCAGAGATCAGCCCCAGCATTTT.